This T cell receptor beta chain was profiled in a study of shared clonotypes between healthy human individuals. This CDR3 has 18 amino acids. The ends lost 1 base at V and 6 bases at J; junction bases unmatched: 18. Looked up from germline, CDR1 is SEHNR and CDR2 is FQNEAQ (reference sequence). Assay: immunoSEQ multiplex PCR; the TCRdb copy retains only in-frame clones and omits some. Among 2 million to 2.5 million clones listed, approximately 96% were seen once. The V gene is TRBV7-9, the J gene TRBJ2-7; TRBD1 agrees at 7 bases. The sequence derives from a man younger than 35 in good health. The sequenced sample was naive CD4+ T cells sorted from blood. As for subset: CD45RA+ positively selected. The CDR3 region is CASSLELGDSASRREQYF. The CDR3 region has the DNA TGTGCCAGCAGCTTAGAATTAGGGGACAGCGCATCTCGACGCGAGCAGTACTTC.